The sample holds many counts of the clone carrying this T cell receptor beta chain. Its antigen is not identified. Germline CDR1 and CDR2: SQVTM and ANQGSEA. V was cut by 0 bases and J by 9 bases, with 12 bases left in between. There are 13 residues in the CDR3. This entry is derived from a study of regulatory T cells in long-lasting Graves disease. Study in general: Less than 3 months of antithyroid drugs had been taken by newly diagnosed Graves' patients. Overall study findings and caveats: Newly diagnosed disease favored TRBV20-1 and TRBJ2-1 over persistent disease.

For TCR beta, libraries came from iRepertoire HTBI primers and Arm-PCR of CDR3 regions. In the authors' workflow: Taken together, the samples had 62 TRBV and approximately 13 TRBJ segments identified. MiXCR, applied by TCRdb to the multiplex PCR reads, yields one record per CDR3 protein. The V and J calls and clone size come from TCRdb's table, not from the authors' own analysis. Among some 250,000 distinct CDR3 sequences listed, around 20% were seen once. Time point of the sample: newly diagnosed GD, antithyroid drugs for less than 3 months. PBMCs were the source of the RNA used for TCR sequencing. About 10 milliliters of peripheral blood were taken and placed in EDTA tubes.

This sequence was found in a female donor with Graves disease. The chain links TRBV29-1 to TRBJ1-5; tentative D call: TRBD1 (5 bases). This specimen consisted of peripheral blood mononuclear cells (PBMCs), obtained at new diagnosis, from a patient treated with antithyroid drugs. The CDR3 sequence is CSVEDAEGRPQHF. In nucleotides, the CDR3 is TGCAGCGTTGAAGATGCGGAGGGGCGGCCCCAGCATTTT. Looking up the rest from reference TRBV29-1 and TRBJ1-5 gives the full variable domain: SAVISQKPSRDICQRGTSLTIQCQVDSQVTMMFWYRQQPGQSLTLIATANQGSEATYESGFVIDKFPISRPNLTFSTLTVSNMSPEDSSIYLCSVEDAEGRPQHFGDGTRLSIL.